This T cell receptor beta chain was retrieved from a study of T cells in Graves' hyperthyroidism and ophthalmopathy. Study summary: Peripheral blood specimens were obtained at initial diagnosis, prior to any treatment.

Findings and limits, study-wide: Separation of ophthalmopathy from stable hyperthyroidism was achieved by a 13 V-J model. Blood also carried most thyroid clonotypes expanded above 0.001.

This clonotype has a count of ten or more. Its antigen is as yet unknown. The CDR3 extends over 14 amino acids. V was pared by 0 bases and J by 2 bases, with 7 bases between. The germline gives CDR1 SGHRS, CDR2 YFSETQ. There were TCR beta CDR3 regions amplified from RNA transcripts. HTBI primers were employed in a first-round RT-PCR of the TCR CDR3. TCRdb passed the multiplex PCR reads through MiXCR, listing each CDR3 protein once. This repertoire shows fewer than 25,000 distinct CDR3 sequences, around 50% found once; its top ten account for about a quarter. V and J are TRBV5-1 and TRBJ2-3; D is uncertain. The sample taken for sequencing was blood. The TCR was taken from a woman aged 40 to 55 with Graves' hyperthyroidism that later progressed to Graves' ophthalmopathy. The CDR3 nucleotides are TGCGCCAGCAGCTTGGAAGGCACCACAGATACGCAGTATTTT. Its translation: CASSLEGTTDTQYF.